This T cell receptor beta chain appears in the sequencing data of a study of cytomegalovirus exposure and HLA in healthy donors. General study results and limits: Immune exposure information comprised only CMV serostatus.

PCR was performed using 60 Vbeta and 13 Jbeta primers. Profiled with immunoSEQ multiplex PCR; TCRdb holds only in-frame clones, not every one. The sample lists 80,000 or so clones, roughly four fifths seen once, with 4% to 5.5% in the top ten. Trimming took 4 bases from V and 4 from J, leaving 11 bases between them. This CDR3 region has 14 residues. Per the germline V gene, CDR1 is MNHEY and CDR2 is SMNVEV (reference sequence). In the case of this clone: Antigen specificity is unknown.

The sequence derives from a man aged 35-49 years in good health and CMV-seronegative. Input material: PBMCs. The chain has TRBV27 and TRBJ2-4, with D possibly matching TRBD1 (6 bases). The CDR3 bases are TGTGCCAGCAGTTATAAGGGGGATAAAAACATTCAGTACTTC. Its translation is CASSYKGDKNIQYF.